This T cell receptor beta chain was obtained from a study of CD8 T cells in Susac syndrome (dated by TCRdb to the late 2010s). Turning to the overall study: Whether CD8+ T cell activation and differentiation in Susac syndrome was antigen driven was tested using repertoire sequencing.

High-throughput TCR beta sequencing profiled peripheral blood CD8+ and CD4+ T cells from healthy donors, Susac syndrome patients and multiple sclerosis patients. Multiple sclerosis controls were treatment-naive patients with stable or active relapsing-remitting disease fulfilling revised McDonald criteria. Bulk CD8+ and CD4+ T cells were purified by magnetic negative isolation, while CD8+ TEMRA cells were enriched using FACS. Blood was collected in EDTA tubes and processed within 24 hours, with PBMCs isolated through density gradient centrifugation. PBMCs intended for TCR sequencing were cryopreserved in liquid nitrogen and were subsequently thawed in a 37 degrees C water bath. Purity of sorted or isolated CD4+, CD8+ and CD8+ TEMRA cells was at least 90%. What the study reported, not specific to this receptor: The TCR sequencing and HLA analysis was acknowledged to have included a relatively small number of individuals.

The CDR1 and CDR2 encoded by the germline V gene (reference sequence) are GTSNPN and SVGIG. From its cysteine to its phenylalanine, the CDR3 spans 14 amino acids. The retained sequence is limited to the CDR3, 42 bases, with the frame set at the first base. V was cut back by 0 bases and J by 1 base, leaving a gap of 7 bases between them. In its sample, this clonotype was seen once. Its specific antigen is unknown. No base quality values were provided; no much bigger clone lies one nucleotide off. Evidence from one read is weak. RNA was extracted using the RNeasy kit, and roughly 0.45 to 1 ug of the RNA was reverse transcribed with random hexamers. TCR beta CDR3 regions were amplified with the immunoSEQ multiplex PCR assay covering 54 Vbeta and 13 Jbeta segments. To correct PCR amplification bias, a synthetic template baseline was used for both primer optimization and computational correction. On the study's bioinformatics: Reads were annotated to V, D and J genes according to IMGT and were analyzed with immunoSEQ Analyzer, with only productive sequences retained. Clonality was computed as one minus Shannon entropy normalized by log2 of the number of productive unique sequences. For each patient and control, public and private clones were evaluated among the 100 most prevalent clones. Clones were defined as Susac-specific if absent from the healthy and MS cohorts, from more than 900 published viral clones and from other ImmuneACCESS disease sequences. TCRdb applied fastp at Q25 and MiXCR to the public reads, then kept only in-frame beta chains. Entries that share a CDR3 protein sequence are merged under the most common genes and DNA. These V and J calls originate from TCRdb's pipeline instead of the authors' own analysis. Counted in this sample were 150,000 to 200,000 distinct CDR3 sequences; more than 90% of them appeared once. 0.093% of the sample goes to the ten largest clones.

The chain uses TRBV30 and TRBJ1-5; TRBD1 is perhaps the D gene, given 5 matching bases. The receptor was isolated from a human donor with multiple sclerosis. Sequences were obtained from CD4+ T cells from PBMCs. The CDR3 is CAWSVGRSNQPQHF. The DNA sequence is as follows: TGTGCCTGGAGTGTGGGGCGGAGCAATCAGCCCCAGCATTTT. When the CDR3 is completed using the reference TRBV30 and TRBJ1-5 genes on either side, the full variable domain is SQTIHQWPATLVQPVGSPLSLECTVEGTSNPNLYWYRQAAGRGLQLLFYSVGIGQISSEVPQNLSASRPQDRQFILSSKKLLLSDSGFYLCAWSVGRSNQPQHFGDGTRLSIL.